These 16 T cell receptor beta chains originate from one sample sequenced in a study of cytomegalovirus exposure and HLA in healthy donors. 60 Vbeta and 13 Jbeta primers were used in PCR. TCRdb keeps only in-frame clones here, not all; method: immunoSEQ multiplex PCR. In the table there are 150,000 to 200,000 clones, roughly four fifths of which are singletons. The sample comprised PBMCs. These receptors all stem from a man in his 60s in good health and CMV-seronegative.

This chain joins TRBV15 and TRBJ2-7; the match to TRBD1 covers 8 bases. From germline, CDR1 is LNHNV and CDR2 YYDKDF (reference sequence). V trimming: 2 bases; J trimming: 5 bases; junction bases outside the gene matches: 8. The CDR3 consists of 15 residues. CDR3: CATSRQQGGEDEQYF. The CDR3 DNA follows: TGTGCCACCAGCAGACAACAGGGGGGAGAGGACGAGCAGTACTTC.

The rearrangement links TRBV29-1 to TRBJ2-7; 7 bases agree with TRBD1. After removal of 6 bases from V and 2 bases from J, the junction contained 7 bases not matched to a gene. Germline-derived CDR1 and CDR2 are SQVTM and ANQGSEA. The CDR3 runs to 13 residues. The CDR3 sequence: CSVRRQGPYEQYF. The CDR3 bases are TGCAGCGTCCGTAGACAGGGCCCCTACGAGCAGTACTTC.

The CDR3 protein is CASSAYNEQFF. The CDR3 bases are TGTGCCAGCAGTGCTTACAATGAGCAGTTCTTC. This sequence joins TRBV6-1 and TRBJ2-1; D is undetermined. Germline lookup yields CDR1 MNHNS and CDR2 SASEGT. CDR3 size: 11 residues. The V end was cut by 4 bases, the J end by 4 bases, with 2 bases between.

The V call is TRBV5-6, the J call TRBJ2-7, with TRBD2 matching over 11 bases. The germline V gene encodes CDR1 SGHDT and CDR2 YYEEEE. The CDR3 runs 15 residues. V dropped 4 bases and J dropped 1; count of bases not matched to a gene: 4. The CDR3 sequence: CASSPVAGGSYEQYF. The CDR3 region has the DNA TGTGCCAGCAGCCCCGTAGCGGGGGGGTCCTACGAGCAGTACTTC.

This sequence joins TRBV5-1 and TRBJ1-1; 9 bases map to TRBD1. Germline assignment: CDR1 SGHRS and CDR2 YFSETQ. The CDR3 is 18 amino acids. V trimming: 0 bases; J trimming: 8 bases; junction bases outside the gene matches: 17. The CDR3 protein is CASSLAGGGQGTSREAFF. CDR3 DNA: TGCGCCAGCAGCTTGGCCGGCGGAGGACAGGGGACGTCTAGGGAAGCTTTCTTT.

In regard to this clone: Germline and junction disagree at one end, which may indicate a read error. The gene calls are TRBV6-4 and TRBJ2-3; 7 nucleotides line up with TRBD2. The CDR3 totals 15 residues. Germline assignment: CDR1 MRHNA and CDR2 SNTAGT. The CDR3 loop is CSSSGLAAEADTQYF. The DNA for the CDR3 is TGTTCCAGCAGTGGTCTAGCGGCTGAGGCAGATACGCAGTATTTT.

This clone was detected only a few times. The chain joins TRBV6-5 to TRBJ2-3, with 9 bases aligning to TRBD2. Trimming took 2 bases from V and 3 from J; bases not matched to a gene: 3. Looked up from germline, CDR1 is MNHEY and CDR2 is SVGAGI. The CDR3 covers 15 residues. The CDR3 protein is CASSYAGGATDTQYF. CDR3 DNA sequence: TGTGCCAGCAGTTACGCGGGGGGGGCAACAGATACGCAGTATTTT.

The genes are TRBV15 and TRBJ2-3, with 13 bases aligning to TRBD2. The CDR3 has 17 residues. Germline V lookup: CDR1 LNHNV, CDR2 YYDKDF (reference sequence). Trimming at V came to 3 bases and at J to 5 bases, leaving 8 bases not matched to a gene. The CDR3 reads CATSRTRLAGGVDTQYF. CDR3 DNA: TGTGCCACCAGCAGGACCAGACTAGCGGGGGGCGTAGATACGCAGTATTTT.

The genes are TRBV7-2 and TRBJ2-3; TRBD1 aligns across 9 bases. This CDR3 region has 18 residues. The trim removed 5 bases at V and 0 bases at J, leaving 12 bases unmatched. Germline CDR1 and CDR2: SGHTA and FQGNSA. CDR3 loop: CASSRRTTGGLSTDTQYF. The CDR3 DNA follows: TGTGCCAGCAGCCGACGTACCACAGGGGGCTTGAGCACAGATACGCAGTATTTT.

The CDR3 reads CASSWGTSGVRELFF. The CDR3 DNA reads TGTGCCAGCAGCTGGGGGACTAGCGGGGTGAGGGAGCTGTTTTTT. The chain has TRBV5-4 and TRBJ2-2; TRBD2 agrees at 13 bases. The germline CDR1 and CDR2 sequences are SGHNT and YYREEE (reference sequence). This CDR3 comprises 15 residues. V shed 3 bases, J shed 9 bases, and the junction held 5 bases outside the gene matches.

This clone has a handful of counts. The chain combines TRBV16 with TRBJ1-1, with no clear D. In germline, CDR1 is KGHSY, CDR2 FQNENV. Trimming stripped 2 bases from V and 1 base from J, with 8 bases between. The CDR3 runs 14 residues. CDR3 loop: CASSQRVENTEAFF. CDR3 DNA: TGTGCCAGCAGCCAACGGGTCGAGAACACTGAAGCTTTCTTT.

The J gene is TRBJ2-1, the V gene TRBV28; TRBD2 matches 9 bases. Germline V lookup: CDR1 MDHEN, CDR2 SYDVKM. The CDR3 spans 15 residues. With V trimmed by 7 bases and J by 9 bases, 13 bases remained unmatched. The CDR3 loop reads CASTDYGTSWGEQFF. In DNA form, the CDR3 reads TGTGCCAGCACCGATTACGGGACTAGCTGGGGTGAGCAGTTCTTC.

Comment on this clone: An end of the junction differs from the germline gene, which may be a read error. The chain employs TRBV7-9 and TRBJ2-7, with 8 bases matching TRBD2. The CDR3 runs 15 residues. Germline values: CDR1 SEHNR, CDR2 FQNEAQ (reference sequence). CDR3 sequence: CSSSPGGAETYEQYF. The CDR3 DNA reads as TGTTCCAGCAGCCCCGGGGGGGCCGAAACCTACGAGCAGTACTTC.

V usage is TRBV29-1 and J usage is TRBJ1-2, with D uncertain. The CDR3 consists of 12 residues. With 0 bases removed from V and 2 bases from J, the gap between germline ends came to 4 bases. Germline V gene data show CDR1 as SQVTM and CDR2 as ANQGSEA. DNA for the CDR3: TGCAGCGTTGAAGATCCAAACTATGGCTACACCTTC. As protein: CSVEDPNYGYTF.

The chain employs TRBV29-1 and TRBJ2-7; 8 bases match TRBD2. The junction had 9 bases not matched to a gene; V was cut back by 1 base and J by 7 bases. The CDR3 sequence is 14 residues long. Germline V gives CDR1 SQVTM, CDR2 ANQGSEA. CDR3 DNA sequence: TGCAGCGTTGAAGCACGAGCGGGAGTAGGGGAGCAGTACTTC. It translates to CSVEARAGVGEQYF.

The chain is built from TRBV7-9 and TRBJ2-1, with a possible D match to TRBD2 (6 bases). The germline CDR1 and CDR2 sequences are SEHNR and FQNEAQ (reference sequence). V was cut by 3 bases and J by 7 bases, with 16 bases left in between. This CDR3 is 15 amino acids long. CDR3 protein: CASSLLRGGMNEQFF. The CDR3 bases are TGTGCCAGCAGCTTGTTAAGGGGCGGGATGAATGAGCAGTTCTTC. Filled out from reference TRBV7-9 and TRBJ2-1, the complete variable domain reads DTGVSQNPRHKITKRGQNVTFRCDPISEHNRLYWYRQTLGQGPEFLTYFQNEAQLEKSRLLSDRFSAERPKGSFSTLEIQRTEQGDSAMYLCASSLLRGGMNEQFFGPGTRLTVL.